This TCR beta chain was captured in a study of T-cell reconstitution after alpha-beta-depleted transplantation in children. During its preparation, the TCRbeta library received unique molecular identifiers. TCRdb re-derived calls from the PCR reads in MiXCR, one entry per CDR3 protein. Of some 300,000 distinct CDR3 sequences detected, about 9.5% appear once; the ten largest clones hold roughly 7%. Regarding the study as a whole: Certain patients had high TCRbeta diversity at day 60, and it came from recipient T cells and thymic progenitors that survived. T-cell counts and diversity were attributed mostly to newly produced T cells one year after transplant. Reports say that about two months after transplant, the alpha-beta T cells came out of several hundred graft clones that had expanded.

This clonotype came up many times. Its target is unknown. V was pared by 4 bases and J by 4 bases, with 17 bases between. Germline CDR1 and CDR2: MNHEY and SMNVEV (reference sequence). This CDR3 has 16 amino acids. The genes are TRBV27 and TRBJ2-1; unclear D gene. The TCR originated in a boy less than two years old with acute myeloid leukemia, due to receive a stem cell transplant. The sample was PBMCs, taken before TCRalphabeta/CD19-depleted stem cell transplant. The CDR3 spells CASSSLVRGGYNEQFF. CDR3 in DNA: TGTGCCAGCAGTTCCCTAGTTCGAGGTGGTTACAATGAGCAGTTCTTC.